This T cell receptor (beta chain) was identified in a study of CD8+ T cells in alopecia areata. Overall study findings and caveats: Administration of tofacitinib significantly diminished scalp clonality and expanded CD8+ clones within the top 100.

Sequencing relied on a cDNA template that was reverse transcribed from extracted RNA. Repertoires were generated with immunoSEQ multiplex PCR, while TCRdb's copy carries only in-frame clones and drops some. The table includes fewer than 200,000 clones, about 54% detected once. Note on this clone: The antigen remains unidentified.

Germline V gives CDR1 SQVTM, CDR2 ANQGSEA. The CDR3 consists of 11 residues. V was cut by 6 bases and J by 4 bases, with 9 bases left in between. Treatment defined: oral pan-JAK inhibitor, 5-10 mg twice daily. V and J are TRBV29-1 and TRBJ1-2; possibly TRBD1 for D (6 bases). This TCR came from a human donor with alopecia areata. The starting material was CD4+ T cells sorted from blood, obtained at roughly week 55, from a patient treated with tofacitinib. CDR3 residues: CSVGAPYGYTF. The DNA for the CDR3 is TGCAGCGTGGGGGCCCCCTATGGCTACACCTTC.